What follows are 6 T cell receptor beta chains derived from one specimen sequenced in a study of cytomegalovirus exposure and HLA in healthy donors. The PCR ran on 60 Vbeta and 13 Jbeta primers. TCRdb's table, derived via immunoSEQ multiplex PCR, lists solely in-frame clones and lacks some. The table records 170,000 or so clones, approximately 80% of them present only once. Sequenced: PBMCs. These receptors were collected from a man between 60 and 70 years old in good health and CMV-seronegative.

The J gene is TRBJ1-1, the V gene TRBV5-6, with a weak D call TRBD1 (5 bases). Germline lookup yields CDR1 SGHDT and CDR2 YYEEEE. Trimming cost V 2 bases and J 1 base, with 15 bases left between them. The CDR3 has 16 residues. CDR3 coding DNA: TGTGCCAGCAGCTTCATCGGGTTGCAGGGGAACACTGAAGCTTTCTTT. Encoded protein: CASSFIGLQGNTEAFF.

This CDR3 reads CASSSTSGRAGELFF. DNA of the CDR3: TGTGCCAGCAGTTCGACTAGCGGGAGAGCCGGGGAGCTGTTTTTT. V usage is TRBV2 and J usage is TRBJ2-2; the match to TRBD2 covers 12 bases. V lost 5 bases and J lost 6; bases outside the gene matches: 4. The CDR3 loop spans 15 amino acids. Germline CDR1 is SNHLY and CDR2 is FYNNEI. The complete variable domain, with remaining parts taken from reference TRBV2 and TRBJ2-2, reads EPEVTQTPSHQVTQMGQEVILRCVPISNHLYFYWYRQILGQKVEFLVSFYNNEISEKSEIFDDQFSVERPDGSNFTLKIRSTKLEDSAMYFCASSSTSGRAGELFFGEGSRLTVL.

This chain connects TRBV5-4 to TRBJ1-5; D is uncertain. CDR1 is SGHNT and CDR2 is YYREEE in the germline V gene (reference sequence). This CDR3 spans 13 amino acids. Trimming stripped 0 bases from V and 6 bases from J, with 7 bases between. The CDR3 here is CASSLDEGQPQHF. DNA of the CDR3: TGTGCCAGCAGCTTGGACGAGGGTCAGCCCCAGCATTTT.

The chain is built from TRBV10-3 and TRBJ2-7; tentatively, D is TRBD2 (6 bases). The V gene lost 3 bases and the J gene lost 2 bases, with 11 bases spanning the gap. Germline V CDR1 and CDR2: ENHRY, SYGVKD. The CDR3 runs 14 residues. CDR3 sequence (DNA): TGTGCCATCAGTGACGGGCGGGGAGCCTACGAGCAGTACTTC. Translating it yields CAISDGRGAYEQYF.

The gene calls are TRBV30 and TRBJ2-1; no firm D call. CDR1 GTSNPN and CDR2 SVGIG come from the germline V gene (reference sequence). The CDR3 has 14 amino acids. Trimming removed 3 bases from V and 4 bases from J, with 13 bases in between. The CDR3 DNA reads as TGTGCCTGGAGGCTCTCTGGGCTATACAATGAGCAGTTCTTC. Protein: CAWRLSGLYNEQFF. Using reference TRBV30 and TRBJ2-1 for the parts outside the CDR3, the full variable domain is SQTIHQWPATLVQPVGSPLSLECTVEGTSNPNLYWYRQAAGRGLQLLFYSVGIGQISSEVPQNLSASRPQDRQFILSSKKLLLSDSGFYLCAWRLSGLYNEQFFGPGTRLTVL.

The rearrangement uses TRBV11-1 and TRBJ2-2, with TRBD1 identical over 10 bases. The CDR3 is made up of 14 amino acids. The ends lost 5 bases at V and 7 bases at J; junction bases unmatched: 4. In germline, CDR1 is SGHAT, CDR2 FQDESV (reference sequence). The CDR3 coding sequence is TGTGCCAGCAGCCTCGGACAGGGGGGCGGGGAGCTGTTTTTT. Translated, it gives CASSLGQGGGELFF.